These 18 T cell receptor beta chains share one sample of origin, sequenced in a study of blood T cell repertoires in COVID-19. The assay was immunoSEQ multiplex PCR, and TCRdb's table has in-frame clones only and misses some. The profile shows about 100,000 clones, 65% to 90% of them singletons. Sequencing was done on a sample of peripheral blood. The receptors derive from a man in his fifties or sixties with acute or convalescent COVID-19.

The chain uses TRBV11-2 and TRBJ1-4; D remains unclear. The germline V and J ends were trimmed by 5 bases and 8 bases, with 15 bases remaining between them. Germline CDR1 reads SGHAT; CDR2 reads FQNNGV. This CDR3 comprises 14 residues. CDR3 sequence: CASSLRTRREKLFF. The CDR3 coding sequence is TGTGCCAGCAGCCTCCGTACGAGGAGGGAAAAACTGTTTTTT.

The genes are TRBV7-8 and TRBJ1-4, with a possible D match to TRBD1 (5 bases). CDR3 length equals 14 residues. V lost 3 bases, J lost 7 bases, and 12 bases lay in between. Germline CDR1 and CDR2: SGHVS and FQNEAQ. DNA for the CDR3: TGTGCCAGCAGCTTTGGGGCAGTTACTGAAAAACTGTTTTTT. Its translation is CASSFGAVTEKLFF.

This chain uses TRBV3-1 (or the pseudogene TRBV3-2) with TRBJ1-5; TRBD1 is a possible D gene (5 bases). This CDR3 comprises 14 residues. CDR1 is LGHDT and CDR2 is YNNKEL in the germline V gene (reference sequence). V lost 2 bases to trimming and J lost 3 bases, with 8 bases between them. CDR3: CASSQTGDNQPQHF. CDR3 in DNA: TGTGCCAGCAGCCAAACAGGAGACAATCAGCCCCAGCATTTT.

This chain uses TRBV11-2 with TRBJ2-7; D unclear. The CDR3 is 10 amino acids. Germline CDR1 is SGHAT and CDR2 is FQNNGV. Trimming pared 5 bases from V and 3 bases from J, leaving 2 bases between. The CDR3 protein is CASSLYEQYF. CDR3 in DNA: TGTGCCAGCAGCCTCTACGAGCAGTACTTC. Drawing the rest from reference TRBV11-2 and TRBJ2-7, the complete variable domain is EAGVAQSPRYKIIEKRQSVAFWCNPISGHATLYWYQQILGQGPKLLIQFQNNGVVDDSQLPKDRFSAERLKGVDSTLKIQPAKLEDSAVYLCASSLYEQYFGPGTRLTVT.

Within the sample, this clone is medium-sized (0.01 to 0.1%). V usage is TRBV3-1 (or the pseudogene TRBV3-2) and J usage is TRBJ1-2; D may be TRBD1 (5 bases). With 0 bases removed from V and 8 bases from J, the gap between germline ends came to 10 bases. Germline CDR1 is LGHDT and CDR2 is YNNKEL (reference sequence). This CDR3 spans 13 amino acids. CDR3 DNA sequence: TGTGCCAGCAGCCAAGACAGGGTGGGCGGCTACACCTTC. This encodes CASSQDRVGGYTF.

The J gene is TRBJ1-2, the V gene TRBV16; D uncertain. The CDR3 runs 16 residues. Germline lookup yields CDR1 KGHSY and CDR2 FQNENV. V dropped 1 base and J dropped 1 base, with 13 bases sitting between them. This CDR3 is CASSQFSGGVNYGYTF. The DNA for the CDR3 is TGTGCCAGCAGCCAATTTTCCGGAGGTGTTAACTATGGCTACACCTTC.

Details on this clone: Mismatch with germline at one junction end may stem from a read error. The chain has TRBV7-7 and TRBJ2-5, with TRBD2 matching 8 bases. This CDR3 has 14 residues. Germline CDR1 is SSHAT and CDR2 is FNYEAQ (reference sequence). The CDR3 loop reads CASSFVGGAETQYF. The CDR3 nucleotides read TGTGCTAGCAGCTTTGTCGGGGGGGCCGAGACCCAGTACTTC.

In this sample, this clone turned up a few times. V is TRBV25-1 and J is TRBJ1-1, with TRBD1 as a possible D gene (6 bases). Germline CDR1 reads MGHDK; CDR2 reads SYGVNS. This CDR3 has 14 residues. V was pared by 1 base and J by 1 base, with 7 bases between. CDR3 bases: TGTGCCAGCAGTGAATGGGGGCAGAACACTGAAGCTTTCTTT. It is translated as CASSEWGQNTEAFF.

V usage is TRBV4-1 and J usage is TRBJ2-7; no definite D call. There are 14 residues in the CDR3. Germline CDR1 and CDR2: MGHRA and YSYEKL. Deletions cut 4 bases from V and 5 bases from J, with 15 bases between. The CDR3 reads CASSPESPPHEQYF. Here the CDR3 DNA reads TGCGCCAGCAGCCCGGAGTCCCCCCCTCACGAGCAGTACTTC.

The V call is TRBV10-3, the J call TRBJ1-2, with TRBD1 identical over 8 bases. The V gene end was trimmed by 10 bases and the J gene end by 4 bases; junction bases not matched to a gene: 8. Per the germline V gene, CDR1 is ENHRY and CDR2 is SYGVKD. The CDR3 loop spans 13 amino acids. DNA of the CDR3: TGTGCCACTAGGACAGGGTCGGTCTATGGCTACACCTTC. It specifies CATRTGSVYGYTF.

V and J are TRBV6-5 and TRBJ2-7; 8 nucleotides align to TRBD2. Germline loops: CDR1 MNHEY, CDR2 SVGAGI. V lost 6 bases to trimming and J lost 4 bases; unmatched junction nucleotides: 11. This CDR3 has 15 amino acids. The CDR3 loop reads CASSRARAGVYEQYF. The CDR3 DNA reads as TGTGCCAGCAGCCGGGCGAGAGCGGGAGTGTACGAGCAGTACTTC.

In DNA, the CDR3 is TGTGCCAGCAGTTTCGGCCAGGCCTACGAGCAGTACTTC. Translating gives CASSFGQAYEQYF. The chain recombines TRBV12-3 or TRBV12-4 with TRBJ2-7; no clear D gene. Between the trimmed V and J ends, which lost 3 bases and 2 bases, there was a span of 8 bases. CDR3 length: 13 amino acids.

In this sample, this clone turned up once. The chain is built from TRBV7-2 and TRBJ2-7; tentative D call: TRBD2 (6 bases). V was pared by 5 bases and J by 2 bases, with 13 bases between. The CDR3 length is 14 residues. The germline CDR1 and CDR2 sequences are SGHTA and FQGNSA. The DNA for the CDR3 is TGTGCCAGCAGCCCGGAGGGCGGGCCCTACGAGCAGTACTTC. This gives the protein CASSPEGGPYEQYF.

This rearrangement joins TRBV5-4 to TRBJ1-3; D unresolved. V lost 2 bases and J lost 5, with 5 bases in between. The V gene's germline CDR1 is SGHNT and CDR2 YYREEE (reference sequence). The CDR3 has 12 amino acids. The CDR3 DNA follows: TGTGCCAGCAGCTTTGGGCGAAACACCATATATTTT. This sequence encodes CASSFGRNTIYF.

The chain joins TRBV29-1 to TRBJ2-3; 11 bases fit TRBD1. Germline assignment: CDR1 SQVTM and CDR2 ANQGSEA. There are 13 residues in the CDR3. V dropped 6 bases and J dropped 7; count of bases not matched to a gene: 6. The CDR3 sequence: CSVGQGEPNTQYF. CDR3 in DNA: TGCAGCGTGGGACAGGGGGAACCTAATACGCAGTATTTT.

This rearrangement joins TRBV3-1 (or the pseudogene TRBV3-2) to TRBJ1-1, with 10 bases that match TRBD1. Per the germline V gene, CDR1 is LGHDT and CDR2 is YNNKEL (reference sequence). CDR3 length equals 16 residues. The ends lost 4 bases at V and 3 bases at J; junction bases unmatched: 8. The CDR3 spells CASSPGTGDLYTEAFF. In DNA, the CDR3 is TGTGCCAGCAGCCCCGGGACAGGGGACTTATACACTGAAGCTTTCTTT.

This clone has just a few counts. The chain links TRBV6-1 to TRBJ2-7, with 8 bases lining up with TRBD1. V lost 5 bases to trimming and J lost 0 bases; unmatched junction nucleotides: 9. The CDR3 length is 16 residues. Germline assignment: CDR1 MNHNS and CDR2 SASEGT. The CDR3 bases are TGTGCCAGCAGTAAAGTGGGGACAGGCCGCTCCTACGAGCAGTACTTC. Its protein is CASSKVGTGRSYEQYF.

CDR3 in amino acids: CASKDNPNNEKLFF. The CDR3 coding sequence is TGTGCCAGTAAAGACAACCCCAATAATGAAAAACTGTTTTTT. The chain employs TRBV19 and TRBJ1-4; D not resolved. The CDR3 extends over 14 amino acids. Trimming shortened V by 7 bases and J by 4 bases, and 13 bases separated the two germline ends. Germline V gives CDR1 LNHDA, CDR2 SQIVND (reference sequence).